The next 9 T cell receptor beta chains were all read from a single sample in a study of patients and donors after allogeneic stem cell transplantation. TCRdb redid the calling of the RT-PCR reads with MiXCR, one entry per CDR3 protein. The table includes approximately 210,000 distinct CDR3 sequences, 35% to 50% detected once. Specimen: blood, either unsorted or a sorted T cell fraction (not recorded which). Receptors were obtained from a human donor who was either an allogeneic HSCT recipient or a stem cell or donor lymphocyte infusion donor (not recorded which). It is not recorded whose cells these are; they may come from a transplant donor.

The chain employs TRBV6-5 and TRBJ1-1; D gene uncertain. Germline V gene lookup returns CDR1 MNHEY and CDR2 SVGAGI. This CDR3 is 15 amino acids long. V was cut by 4 bases and J by 4 bases, with 16 bases left in between. The CDR3 here is CASSSPYFGITEAFF. The CDR3 bases are TGTGCCAGCAGTTCCCCGTACTTCGGGATCACTGAAGCTTTCTTT.

This clonotype has more than one count but fewer than ten. This chain joins TRBV9 and TRBJ1-5; no firm D call. The germline V gene encodes CDR1 SGDLS and CDR2 YYNGEE. V lost 0 bases and J lost 3, with 16 bases in between. This CDR3 comprises 17 residues. CDR3 residues: CASSVVGQVPSNQPQHF. CDR3 DNA sequence: TGTGCCAGCAGCGTAGTCGGCCAGGTCCCATCCAATCAGCCCCAGCATTTT.

The chain combines TRBV6-5 with TRBJ2-3; 7 bases line up with TRBD2. This CDR3 comprises 11 residues. CDR1 and CDR2 (germline): MNHEY, SVGAGI. V was pared by 2 bases and J by 10 bases, with 0 bases of the junction left unmatched. CDR3 coding DNA: TGTGCCAGCAGTTACCTAGCGGCGCAGTATTTT. This gives the protein CASSYLAAQYF.

This clonotype was seen a handful of times. This sequence joins TRBV6-1 and TRBJ1-5, with D hard to call. Per the germline V gene, CDR1 is MNHNS and CDR2 is SASEGT. The V end was cut by 1 base, the J end by 3 bases, with 10 bases between. This CDR3 comprises 15 residues. CDR3 DNA: TGTGCCAGCAGTGAAGAGTGGGAACTCAATCAGCCCCAGCATTTT. Translating gives CASSEEWELNQPQHF.

The genes are TRBV12-3 or TRBV12-4 and TRBJ1-1; TRBD1 matches at 11 bases. The CDR3 extends over 13 amino acids. V trimming: 5 bases; J trimming: 8 bases; junction bases outside the gene matches: 4. The CDR3 sequence is CASSRTGGEEAFF. In nucleotides, the CDR3 is TGTGCCAGCAGTCGGACAGGGGGCGAAGAAGCTTTCTTT.

This chain joins TRBV12-3 or TRBV12-4 and TRBJ1-5; 8 nucleotides agree with TRBD1. The CDR3 covers 15 residues. J gave up 3 bases and V 6 bases, and 7 bases lay outside the gene matches. The CDR3 here is CASSPDRANNQPQHF. DNA of the CDR3: TGTGCCAGCAGCCCGGACAGGGCTAACAATCAGCCCCAGCATTTT.

This chain connects TRBV12-3 or TRBV12-4 to TRBJ1-1, with 9 positions matching TRBD1. There are 19 residues in the CDR3. The V and J ends lost 7 bases and 0 bases, in that order; junction bases with no gene match: 18. CDR3 DNA sequence: TGTGCCAGCACTCTACTCGGGACAGGGACTGTTCCGGTGAACACTGAAGCTTTCTTT. Encoded protein: CASTLLGTGTVPVNTEAFF.

V usage is TRBV29-1 and J usage is TRBJ2-3; D might be TRBD2 (6 bases). V was trimmed by 6 bases and J by 4 bases, leaving 14 bases between them. In germline, CDR1 is SQVTM, CDR2 ANQGSEA. This CDR3 has 13 residues. The DNA for the CDR3 is TGCAGCGTACCGTCAGGAGGGCCAGATACGCAGTATTTT. Translation: CSVPSGGPDTQYF.

V and J are TRBV28 and TRBJ1-6; maybe TRBD1 (5 bases). Germline V gene lookup returns CDR1 MDHEN and CDR2 SYDVKM. The CDR3 length is 16 residues. V was pared by 1 base and J by 9 bases, with 16 bases between. The CDR3 DNA reads as TGTGCCAGCAGTTTATCAAGGGGAAAAGCGGGTTCACCCCTCCACTTT. This codes for CASSLSRGKAGSPLHF.